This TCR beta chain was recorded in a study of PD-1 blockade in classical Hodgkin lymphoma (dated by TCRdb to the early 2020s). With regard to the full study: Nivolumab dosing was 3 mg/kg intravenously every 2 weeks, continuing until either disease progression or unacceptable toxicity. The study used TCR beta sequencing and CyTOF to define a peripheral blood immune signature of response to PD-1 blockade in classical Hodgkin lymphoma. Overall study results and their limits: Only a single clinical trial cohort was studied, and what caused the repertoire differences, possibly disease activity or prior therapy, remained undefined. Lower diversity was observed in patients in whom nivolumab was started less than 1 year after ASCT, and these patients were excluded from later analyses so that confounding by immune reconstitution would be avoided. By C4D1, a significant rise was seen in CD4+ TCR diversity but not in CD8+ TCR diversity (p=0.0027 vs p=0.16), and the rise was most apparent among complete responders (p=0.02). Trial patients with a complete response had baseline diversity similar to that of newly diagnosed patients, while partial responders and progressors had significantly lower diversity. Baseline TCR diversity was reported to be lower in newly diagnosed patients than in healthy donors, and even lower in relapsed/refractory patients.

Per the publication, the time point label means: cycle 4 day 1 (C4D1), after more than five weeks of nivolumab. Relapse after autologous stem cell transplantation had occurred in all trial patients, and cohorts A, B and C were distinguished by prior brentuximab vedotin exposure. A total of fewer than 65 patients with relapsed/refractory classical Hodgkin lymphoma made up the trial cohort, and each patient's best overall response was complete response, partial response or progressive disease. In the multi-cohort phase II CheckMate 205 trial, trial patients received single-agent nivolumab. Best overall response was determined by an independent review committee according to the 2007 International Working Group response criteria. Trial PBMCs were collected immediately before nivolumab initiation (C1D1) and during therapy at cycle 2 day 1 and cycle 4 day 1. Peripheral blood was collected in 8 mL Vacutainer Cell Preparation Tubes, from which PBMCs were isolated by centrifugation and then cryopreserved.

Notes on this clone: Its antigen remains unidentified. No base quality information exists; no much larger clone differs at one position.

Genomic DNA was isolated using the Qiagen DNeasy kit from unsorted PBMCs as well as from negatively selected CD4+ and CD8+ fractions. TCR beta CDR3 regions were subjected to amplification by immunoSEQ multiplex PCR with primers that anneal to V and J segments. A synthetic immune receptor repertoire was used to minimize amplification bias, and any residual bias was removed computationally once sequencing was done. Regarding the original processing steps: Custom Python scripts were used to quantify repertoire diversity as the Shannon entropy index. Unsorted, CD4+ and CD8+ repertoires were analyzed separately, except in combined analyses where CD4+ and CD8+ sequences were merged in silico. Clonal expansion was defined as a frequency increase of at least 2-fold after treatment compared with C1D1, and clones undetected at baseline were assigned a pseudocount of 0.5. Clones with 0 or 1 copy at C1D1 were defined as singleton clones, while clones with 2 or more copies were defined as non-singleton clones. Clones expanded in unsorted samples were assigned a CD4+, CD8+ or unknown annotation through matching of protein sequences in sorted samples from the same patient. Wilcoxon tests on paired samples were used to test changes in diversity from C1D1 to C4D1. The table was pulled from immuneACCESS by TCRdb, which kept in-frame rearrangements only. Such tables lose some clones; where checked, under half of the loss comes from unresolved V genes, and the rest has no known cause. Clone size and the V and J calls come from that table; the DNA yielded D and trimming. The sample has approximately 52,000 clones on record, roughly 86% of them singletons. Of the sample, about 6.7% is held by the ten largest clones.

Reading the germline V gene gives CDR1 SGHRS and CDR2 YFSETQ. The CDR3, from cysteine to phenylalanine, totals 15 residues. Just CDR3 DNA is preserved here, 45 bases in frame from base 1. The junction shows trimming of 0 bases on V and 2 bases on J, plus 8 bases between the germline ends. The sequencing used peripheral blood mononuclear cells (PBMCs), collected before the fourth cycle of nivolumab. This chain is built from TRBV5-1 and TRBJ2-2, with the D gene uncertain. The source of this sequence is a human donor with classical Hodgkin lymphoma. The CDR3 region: CASSLGTYNTGELFF. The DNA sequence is TGCGCCAGCAGCTTGGGCACCTACAACACCGGGGAGCTGTTTTTT.